This T cell receptor beta chain was observed in a study of molecular identifiers for immune sequencing clone quantification. The length of the CDR3 is 16 residues. Germline V CDR1 and CDR2: LGHNA, YNFKEQ. V gave up 1 base and J gave up 6 bases, with 16 bases separating them. Previously described methods with listed TCR primers produced the bulk TCR libraries. TCRdb re-called the PCR reads with MiXCR, one entry per CDR3 protein. The repertoire holds over 600,000 distinct CDR3 sequences, with just under 20% as singletons. This clonotype was counted at least ten times. Its target is unknown. Libraries of naive CD8 T cells were made from roughly 18,000 to 920,000 sorted cells. They used 10%, 30% or 50% RNA. Naive CD8 T cell sorting was performed on the CD8+CD4-CCR7+CD45RA+ phenotype. General study findings and limits: Sizes of clones that are highly expanded could be underestimated (if identical TCR molecules share a barcode).

The gene calls are TRBV4-2 and TRBJ2-1; TRBD2 might be the D (5 bases). The sequence was collected from a human donor in good health. Some libraries in this study had Jurkat cell RNA spiked in. The source material was naive CD8+ T cells from blood, with Jurkat cell RNA spiked in. Subset noted: FACS-sorted CD8+CD4-CCR7+CD45RA+ naive T cells. The CDR3 here is CASSQGPSGASNEQFF. CDR3 coding DNA: TGTGCCAGCAGCCAAGGGCCCAGCGGAGCTTCCAATGAGCAGTTCTTC.